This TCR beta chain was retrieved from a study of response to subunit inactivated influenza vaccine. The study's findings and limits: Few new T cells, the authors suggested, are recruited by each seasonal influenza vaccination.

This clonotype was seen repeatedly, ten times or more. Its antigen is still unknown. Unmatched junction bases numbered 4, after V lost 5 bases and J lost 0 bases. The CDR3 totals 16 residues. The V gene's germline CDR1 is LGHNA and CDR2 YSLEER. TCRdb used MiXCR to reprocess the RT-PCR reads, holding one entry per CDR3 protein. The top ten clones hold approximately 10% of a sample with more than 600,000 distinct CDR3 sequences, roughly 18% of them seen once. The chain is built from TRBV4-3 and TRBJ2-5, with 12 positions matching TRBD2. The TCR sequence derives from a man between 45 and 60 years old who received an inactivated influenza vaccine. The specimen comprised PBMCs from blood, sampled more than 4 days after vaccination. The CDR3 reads CASSDGTSGYQETQYF. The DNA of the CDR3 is TGCGCCAGCAGCGACGGGACTAGCGGGTACCAAGAGACCCAGTACTTC.